Here is one T cell receptor (beta chain) with its context. What it binds is not known. This entry belongs to a study of CD4 T cells in relation to SARS-CoV-2 and coronaviruses. Using immunoSEQ multiplex PCR, the repertoire was profiled, and TCRdb retains in-frame clones only, with some absent. The repertoire has 30,000 to 45,000 clones, roughly 90% of them found once; the top ten carry 9% to 9.5%. The CDR3 runs to 14 residues. The germline V and J ends were trimmed by 2 bases and 3 bases, with 8 bases remaining between them. CDR1 LNHDA and CDR2 SQIVND come from the germline V gene (reference sequence). Broader study findings: In around two thirds of donors, memory CD4+ clonotypes crossrecognized SARS-CoV-2 and at least one common cold coronavirus spike.

Sample: memory CD4+ T cells from PBMCs. The V call is TRBV19, the J call TRBJ1-5; D unclear. The origin of this receptor is an adult with COVID-19. CDR3 residues: CASSIYRPNQPQHF. The CDR3 coding sequence is TGTGCCAGTAGTATATACAGACCCAATCAGCCCCAGCATTTT.